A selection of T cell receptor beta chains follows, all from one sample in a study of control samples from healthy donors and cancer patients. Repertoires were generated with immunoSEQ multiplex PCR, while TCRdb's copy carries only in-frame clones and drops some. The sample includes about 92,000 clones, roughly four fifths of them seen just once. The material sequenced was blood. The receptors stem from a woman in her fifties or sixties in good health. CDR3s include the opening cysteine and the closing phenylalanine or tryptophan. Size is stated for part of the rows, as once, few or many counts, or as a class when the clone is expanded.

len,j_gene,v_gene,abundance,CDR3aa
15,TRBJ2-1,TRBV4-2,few,CASSPIGTGYNEQFF
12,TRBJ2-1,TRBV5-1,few,CASSREVNEQFF
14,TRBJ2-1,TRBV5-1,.,CASSLGRELGEQFF
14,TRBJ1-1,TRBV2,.,CASRRRQMNTEAFF
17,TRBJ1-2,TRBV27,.,CASRGLDRVQANYGYTF
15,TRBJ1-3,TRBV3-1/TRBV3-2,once,CASSQAGSSGNTIYF
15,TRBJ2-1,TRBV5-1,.,CASRETSGRTNEQFF
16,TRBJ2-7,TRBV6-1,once,CASSERGAAPSYEQYF
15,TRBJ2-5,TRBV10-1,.,CASSDLSGGQETQYF
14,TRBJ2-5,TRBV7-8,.,CASSSPHGYETQYF
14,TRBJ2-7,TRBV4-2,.,CASSRREGWDEQYF
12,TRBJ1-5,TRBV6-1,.,CASSEAGHLQHF
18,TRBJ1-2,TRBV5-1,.,CASSLVPPPLGGSGGYTF
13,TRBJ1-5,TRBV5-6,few,CASSGTGHQPQHF
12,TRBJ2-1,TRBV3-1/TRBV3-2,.,CASRPNQGEQFF
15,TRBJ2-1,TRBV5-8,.,CASSFKGGGISEQFF
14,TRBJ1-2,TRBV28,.,CASSPNRANYGYTF
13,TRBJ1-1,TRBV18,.,CASYQGVNTEAFF
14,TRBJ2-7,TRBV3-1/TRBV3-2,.,CASSQWTGTYEQYF
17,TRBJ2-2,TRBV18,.,CASSPFAAGGGTGELFF
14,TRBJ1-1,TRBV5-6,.,CASSLAARDTEAFF
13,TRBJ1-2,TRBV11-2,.,CASSLDRGNGYTF
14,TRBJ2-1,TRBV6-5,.,CASSPSTGAHEQFF
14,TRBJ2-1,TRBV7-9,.,CASSLIAGAQEQFF
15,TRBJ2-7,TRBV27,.,CASRLNGGESYEQYF
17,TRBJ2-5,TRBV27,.,CASSSTGTSGTQETQYF
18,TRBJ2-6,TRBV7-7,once,CASSLDPPTPAGANVLTF
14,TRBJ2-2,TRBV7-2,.,CASSFAGAAGELFF
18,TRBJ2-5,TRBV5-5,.,CASSEGLAGGRLGETQYF